This T cell receptor beta chain was identified in a study of cytomegalovirus exposure and HLA in healthy donors. Looking at the study overall: Caucasian-associated ancestry cluster membership applied to over 80% of 300 to 450 genotyped donors.

PCR amplification relied on 60 Vbeta primers (plus 13 Jbeta primers). Study processing details: Unique TCR beta chains numbered around 80 million in a later analysis, with some 9.9 million shared. The data were produced by immunoSEQ multiplex PCR, yet TCRdb's version contains in-frame clones alone and is incomplete. V, J and clone size are taken as reported in that table, and D and trimming were inferred from the DNA itself. The sample has fewer than 140,000 clones; 60% to 80% are singletons. Regarding this clone: The antigen is unknown.

The study's findings and limits: A later examination showed that TCR association rates differed by HLA locus, with DRB1 most and HLA-C fewest.

The sequence derives from a man aged 35-49 years in good health and CMV-seronegative. What was sequenced was PBMCs.

The CDR3 region has the DNA TGTGCCAGTAGTATAGCACAGAGAGCAGGAAACACCATATATTTT. The encoded protein is CASSIAQRAGNTIYF. The V call is TRBV19, the J call TRBJ1-3; D is uncertain. V lost 1 base, J lost 4 bases, and 11 bases lay in between. Germline V lookup: CDR1 LNHDA, CDR2 SQIVND (reference sequence). The CDR3 spans 15 residues.